A single sample is the source of the 27 T cell receptor beta chains below, sequenced in a study of neurological immune-mediated disorders (dated by TCRdb to about 2019). Library preparation was by 5' RACE. Sequencer: Illumina HiSeq 2500. Using fastp at Q25 and MiXCR, TCRdb reprocessed the public reads and kept productive beta chains. Each entry is one CDR3 protein sequence, shown with its most common DNA and genes. Counted in this sample were tens of thousands of distinct CDR3 sequences; approximately 5.8% of them appeared once. The biggest ten clones account for approximately 1.3% of the sample. Material: CD4+ T cells from blood. The receptor source for this set is a woman aged 18-30 years with multiple sclerosis.

This clonotype was counted at least ten times. The rearrangement links TRBV5-1 to TRBJ1-1, with D uncertain. This CDR3 spans 13 amino acids. The V end lost 0 bases, the J end lost 8 bases, and 11 bases lay between the germline ends. CDR1 and CDR2 (germline): SGHRS, YFSETQ. CDR3 residues: CASSLDPRTEAFF. CDR3 nucleotides: TGCGCCAGCAGCTTGGATCCCAGGACGGAAGCTTTCTTT.

This clonotype was found many times. The chain combines TRBV15 with TRBJ1-1; no reliable D call. Germline lookup yields CDR1 LNHNV and CDR2 YYDKDF (reference sequence). This CDR3 comprises 13 residues. V was clipped by 0 bases and J by 5 bases, with 7 bases between them. The CDR3 is CATSRDVGTEAFF. The CDR3 nucleotides are TGTGCCACCAGCAGAGATGTAGGAACTGAAGCTTTCTTT.

This clonotype showed up many times. V usage is TRBV7-2 and J usage is TRBJ1-1, with D possibly matching TRBD1 (5 bases). V shed 5 bases and J shed 3 bases, with 10 bases lying between them. The CDR3 is 13 amino acids. From germline, CDR1 is SGHTA and CDR2 FQGNSA. CDR3 region: CASSPGTHTEAFF. As DNA, the CDR3 is TGTGCCAGCAGCCCGGGGACTCACACTGAAGCTTTCTTT.

This clonotype has ten or more counts. The chain joins TRBV20-1 to TRBJ1-5, with D perhaps matching TRBD1 (5 bases). Trimming stripped 3 bases from V and 4 bases from J, with 16 bases between. CDR1 is DFQATT and CDR2 is SNEGSKA in the germline V gene (reference sequence). The CDR3 is made up of 15 amino acids. The CDR3 reads CSASTASTDNQPQHF. The CDR3, as DNA: TGCAGTGCTAGTACGGCGTCGACAGATAATCAGCCCCAGCATTTT.

This clonotype came up many times. This rearrangement joins TRBV12-3 or TRBV12-4 to TRBJ1-5, with TRBD1 matching 8 bases. The CDR3 covers 15 residues. J was trimmed by 0 bases and V by 5 bases; bases with no gene match: 3. The CDR3 region is CASSQTGDSNQPQHF. The DNA of the CDR3 is TGTGCCAGCAGTCAGACAGGGGATAGCAATCAGCCCCAGCATTTT.

This clonotype was seen many times. The chain is built from TRBV5-5 and TRBJ1-5; the D is unclear. CDR1 is SGHKS and CDR2 is YYEKEE in the germline V gene (reference sequence). The CDR3 runs 15 residues. V dropped 1 base and J dropped 3 bases, with 11 bases sitting between them. CDR3 in amino acids: CASSLLPLSNQPQHF. As DNA, the CDR3 is TGTGCCAGCAGCTTGTTGCCTCTTTCCAATCAGCCCCAGCATTTT.

The table lists this clonotype with many counts. The rearrangement joins TRBV10-2 to TRBJ2-7; TRBD1 aligns across 10 bases. The CDR3 contains 13 residues. Germline CDR1 WSHSY, CDR2 SAAADI. J was trimmed by 13 bases and V by 1 base; bases with no gene match: 7. CDR3 coding DNA: TGCGCCAGCAGTGAGTATGGCGGGGACAGGGGATACGTC. Its translation: CASSEYGGDRGYV.

This clonotype was recorded a few times. The rearrangement links TRBV5-1 to TRBJ1-4; 11 bases line up with TRBD1. Germline V gives CDR1 SGHRS, CDR2 YFSETQ. This CDR3 comprises 15 residues. V dropped 0 bases and J dropped 7; count of bases not matched to a gene: 2. The CDR3 protein is CASSLGTGGREKLFF. In DNA form, the CDR3 reads TGCGCCAGCAGCTTGGGGACAGGGGGCCGTGAAAAACTGTTTTTT.

This clonotype came up many times. The chain recombines TRBV7-9 with TRBJ1-1, with TRBD1 matching 7 bases. Per germline, CDR1 SEHNR and CDR2 FQNEAQ (reference sequence). This CDR3 region has 13 residues. The V segment lost 10 bases and the J segment 1 base; nucleotides outside the gene matches: 6. The CDR3 loop reads CATTGVTNTEAFF. The CDR3 DNA reads TGTGCCACCACAGGGGTTACGAACACTGAAGCTTTCTTT.

This clonotype was recorded at least ten times. This chain uses TRBV9 with TRBJ2-3; no clear D. From germline, CDR1 is SGDLS and CDR2 YYNGEE. V lost 2 bases and J 0 bases, leaving 16 bases between the germline ends. The CDR3 extends over 17 amino acids. CDR3 coding DNA: TGTGCCAGCAGCGTCAGAACAGCCACTCGAAGCACAGATACGCAGTATTTT. It translates to CASSVRTATRSTDTQYF.

The V gene is TRBV5-5, the J gene TRBJ2-1, with 7 bases fitting TRBD1. The germline V gene has CDR1 SGHKS and CDR2 YYEKEE (reference sequence). There are 17 residues in the CDR3. The V gene end was trimmed by 5 bases and the J gene end by 9 bases; junction bases not matched to a gene: 20. CDR3 sequence (DNA): TGTGCCAGCAGTCGAAACCCCCCCGGGACAGACAGGATTGAGCAGTTCTTC. Its protein is CASSRNPPGTDRIEQFF. Drawing the rest from reference TRBV5-5 and TRBJ2-1, the complete variable domain is DAGVTQSPTHLIKTRGQQVTLRCSPISGHKSVSWYQQVLGQGPQFIFQYYEKEERGRGNFPDRFSARQFPNYSSELNVNALLLGDSALYLCASSRNPPGTDRIEQFFGPGTRLTVL.

This clonotype showed up many times. This sequence joins TRBV7-2 and TRBJ1-1; D remains ambiguous. The CDR3 has 14 amino acids. V shed 1 base and J shed 0 bases, with 6 bases lying between them. Per germline, CDR1 SGHTA and CDR2 FQGNSA. CDR3 residues: CASSLGAMNTEAFF. For the CDR3, the DNA is TGTGCCAGCAGCTTAGGAGCGATGAACACTGAAGCTTTCTTT.

In this sample, this clonotype turned up many times. V and J are TRBV20-1 and TRBJ1-3; TRBD1 is a possible D gene (6 bases). This CDR3 region has 14 residues. From germline, CDR1 is DFQATT and CDR2 SNEGSKA (reference sequence). The V end lost 3 bases, the J end lost 2 bases, and 11 bases lay between the germline ends. The CDR3 DNA sequence: TGCAGTGCTAGCGGGACACAGGCTGGAAACACCATATATTTT. It encodes CSASGTQAGNTIYF.

This clonotype was detected ten times or more. The genes are TRBV11-2 and TRBJ2-7; D is perhaps TRBD1 (6 bases). The CDR3 runs 14 residues. Germline loops: CDR1 SGHAT, CDR2 FQNNGV. Trimming removed 2 bases at V and 7 bases at J, with 15 bases between. For the CDR3, the DNA is TGTGCCAGCAGCTTAAGGGACATTGCTAGGGAGCAGTACTTC. Protein: CASSLRDIAREQYF.

This clonotype appeared many times. The gene calls are TRBV5-5 and TRBJ2-5; D is possibly TRBD1 (5 bases). The CDR3 spans 14 residues. Germline loops: CDR1 SGHKS, CDR2 YYEKEE (reference sequence). The ends were cut back, 4 bases at V and 2 bases at J, with 12 bases in the middle. CDR3 sequence (DNA): TGTGCCAGCAGCCTAAGGGGTCCTCAAGAGACCCAGTACTTC. Translating gives CASSLRGPQETQYF.

Ten or more counts support this clonotype. The chain uses TRBV6-2 or TRBV6-3 and TRBJ2-5; TRBD2 agrees at 12 bases. The CDR3 extends over 16 amino acids. Losses at the gene ends were 6 bases for V and 5 bases for J; bases not matched to a gene: 10. CDR1 is MNHEY and CDR2 is SVGEGT in the germline V gene. The DNA of the CDR3 is TGTGCCAGCAGAAGACTAGCGGGAGCCCTGGGGGAGACCCAGTACTTC. Protein sequence: CASRRLAGALGETQYF.

The chain's CDR3 is CASSVLRVTGELFF. The CDR3 nucleotides are TGTGCCAGCAGCGTCCTCAGGGTCACCGGGGAGCTGTTTTTT. V is TRBV12-3 or TRBV12-4 and J is TRBJ2-2; possibly TRBD1 for D (5 bases). V lost 6 bases, J lost 4 bases, and 12 bases lay in between. The CDR3 length is 14 residues.

This clonotype was seen many times. V gene TRBV7-8 combines with J gene TRBJ2-5, with D possibly matching TRBD1 (6 bases). V gave up 5 bases and J gave up 5 bases, with 27 bases separating them. Germline loops: CDR1 SGHVS, CDR2 FQNEAQ. This CDR3 region has 18 residues. CDR3 region: CASSPRDKFVSSSETQYF. CDR3 in DNA: TGTGCCAGCAGCCCGAGGGACAAATTTGTCAGTAGCAGCGAGACCCAGTACTTC. The full variable domain, completed using reference TRBV7-8 and TRBJ2-5, is GAGVSQSPRYKVAKRGQDVALRCDPISGHVSLFWYQQALGQGPEFLTYFQNEAQLDKSGLPSDRFFAERPEGSVSTLKIQRTQQEDSAVYLCASSPRDKFVSSSETQYFGPGTRLLVL.

This clonotype occurred many times. The chain links TRBV28 to TRBJ1-1; 8 nucleotides match TRBD1. CDR1 and CDR2 (germline): MDHEN, SYDVKM. V lost 4 bases and J lost 1; bases outside the gene matches: 8. The length of the CDR3 is 16 residues. In DNA form, the CDR3 reads TGTGCCAGCAGTTCCGGACAGGGCCAGGGGAACACTGAAGCTTTCTTT. Translated: CASSSGQGQGNTEAFF.

This clonotype was detected many times. The chain uses TRBV14 and TRBJ1-1; tentatively, D is TRBD1 (5 bases). The length of the CDR3 is 14 residues. Germline lookup yields CDR1 SGHDN and CDR2 FVKESK. V lost 8 bases and J 0 bases, leaving 13 bases between the germline ends. The CDR3 DNA reads TGTGCCAGCGACCTCGTGGGGGTGAACACTGAAGCTTTCTTT. This gives the protein CASDLVGVNTEAFF.

The sample holds a few counts of this clonotype. The CDR3 DNA sequence: TGCGCCAGCACCCGGGACTCAAACCTTGATACGCAGTATTTT. This gives the protein CASTRDSNLDTQYF. The chain links TRBV10-2 to TRBJ2-3, with D maybe TRBD2 (6 bases). V lost 7 bases, J lost 6 bases, and 17 bases lay in between. Per germline, CDR1 WSHSY and CDR2 SAAADI. This CDR3 spans 14 amino acids.

This clonotype was counted between two and nine times. V is TRBV7-9 and J is TRBJ2-1, with TRBD2 identical over 10 bases. CDR1 SEHNR and CDR2 FQNEAQ come from the germline V gene (reference sequence). The J segment lost 10 bases and the V segment lost 5 bases, leaving 5 bases of the junction unmatched. The CDR3 totals 13 residues. The CDR3: CASSQGTSDEQFF. The DNA for the CDR3 is TGTGCCAGCAGCCAAGGGACTAGCGACGAGCAGTTCTTC. Complete variable domain (other parts from reference TRBV7-9 and TRBJ2-1): DTGVSQNPRHKITKRGQNVTFRCDPISEHNRLYWYRQTLGQGPEFLTYFQNEAQLEKSRLLSDRFSAERPKGSFSTLEIQRTEQGDSAMYLCASSQGTSDEQFFGPGTRLTVL.

This clonotype was seen many times. The genes are TRBV20-1 and TRBJ1-5; D uncertain. V was shortened by 6 bases and J by 7 bases, with 13 bases between the two germline ends. This CDR3 is built from 12 residues. CDR1 and CDR2 from the germline V gene are DFQATT and SNEGSKA (reference sequence). The CDR3 DNA sequence: TGCAGTGCAACCCGGCTAGGCCAGCCCCAGCATTTT. It translates to CSATRLGQPQHF.

This clonotype was counted many times. The chain couples TRBV11-2 to TRBJ2-5; D may match TRBD1 or TRBD2 (5 bases each). Trimming removed 0 bases at V and 7 bases at J, with 12 bases between. CDR3 size: 14 residues. Germline CDR1 SGHAT, CDR2 FQNNGV. CDR3 protein: CASSLDRGTPTQYF. The CDR3 region has the DNA TGTGCCAGCAGCTTAGATCGAGGGACCCCGACCCAGTACTTC.

There are many counts of this clonotype. The V gene is TRBV19, the J gene TRBJ2-1, with D possibly called TRBD1 or TRBD2 (5 bases each). Germline V CDR1 and CDR2: LNHDA, SQIVND (reference sequence). Trimming removed 6 bases at V and 4 bases at J, with 16 bases between. The CDR3 length is 15 residues. CDR3 coding DNA: TGTGCCAGTAGAGGGACCGCCGGGATGTACAATGAGCAGTTCTTC. Encoded protein: CASRGTAGMYNEQFF. The variable domain in full, completed from reference TRBV19 and TRBJ2-1, reads DGGITQSPKYLFRKEGQNVTLSCEQNLNHDAMYWYRQDPGQGLRLIYYSQIVNDFQKGDIAEGYSVSREKKESFPLTVTSAQKNPTAFYLCASRGTAGMYNEQFFGPGTRLTVL.

At least ten counts were recorded for this clonotype. The chain combines TRBV10-3 with TRBJ1-2; TRBD1 matches 8 bases. The CDR3 has 13 amino acids. Germline CDR1 and CDR2: ENHRY and SYGVKD. J gave up 7 bases and V 10 bases, and 11 bases lay outside the gene matches. As DNA, the CDR3 is TGTGCCACTACGGACAGGGAGGAGGGTGGCTACACCTTC. Protein: CATTDREEGGYTF.

This clonotype has ten or more counts. For the CDR3, the DNA is TGTGCCAGCAGCTTGAGACAGCGCAATCAGCCCCAGCATTTT. It is translated as CASSLRQRNQPQHF. The genes are TRBV5-6 and TRBJ1-5; D may be TRBD1 (5 bases). Germline CDR1 and CDR2: SGHDT and YYEEEE. CDR3 length: 14 residues. The V gene lost 1 base and the J gene lost 2 bases, with 7 bases spanning the gap.